The rows below give T cell receptor beta chains drawn from one sample of a study of blood T cell repertoires in COVID-19. TCRdb's copy holds only in-frame clones and misses some; the assay was immunoSEQ multiplex PCR. Of 87,000 or so clones detected, over 80% appear once; the ten largest clones hold roughly 10%. Source material: peripheral blood. The receptor source for this set is an older man with acute or convalescent COVID-19. CDR3s include the opening cysteine and the closing phenylalanine or tryptophan. D genes are given only for firm matches. A clone size is listed for some rows: how often the clone was seen (once, few, many), or a class if it is expanded.

clone_size j_call d_call v_call cdr3_nt cdr3_aa
NA TRBJ1-3 TRBD1 TRBV9 TGTGCCAGCAGCGGAAGAGCCGGGACAGGGATCGGAAACACCATATATTTT CASSGRAGTGIGNTIYF
NA TRBJ1-5 TRBD1 TRBV3-1/TRBV3-2 TGTGCCAGCAGCCTGGACAGGGGACAGCCCCAGCATTTT CASSLDRGQPQHF
once TRBJ2-7 NA TRBV12-3/TRBV12-4 TGTGCCAGCAGTTTTGGACACCGCGACGAGCAGTACTTC CASSFGHRDEQYF
NA TRBJ2-7 NA TRBV28 TGTGCCAGCAGTTCGCTCAGGGGCTCCTACGAGCAGTACTTC CASSSLRGSYEQYF
NA TRBJ1-1 NA TRBV3-1/TRBV3-2 TGTGCCAGCAGCCTAAGGGTCGGGGGTGACACTGAAGCTTTCTTT CASSLRVGGDTEAFF
NA TRBJ1-1 TRBD1 TRBV10-3 TGTGCCATCAGTTCGACAGGGACACACACTGAAGCTTTCTTT CAISSTGTHTEAFF
NA TRBJ2-4 NA TRBV21-1 TGTGCCAGCCCTCCCGGACAGGCTACTAACAAAAACATTCAGTACTTC CASPPGQATNKNIQYF
few TRBJ1-1 NA TRBV7-2 TGTGCCAGCAGCTTAGCCCCAGGAGAAGCTTTCTTT CASSLAPGEAFF
NA TRBJ1-1 NA TRBV18 TGTGCCAGCTCACCTCCAGTGAACACTGAAGCTTTCTTT CASSPPVNTEAFF
NA TRBJ1-1 NA TRBV7-9 TGTGCCAGCAGCCCCTGGACAGCCAACACTGAAGCTTTCTTT CASSPWTANTEAFF
NA TRBJ2-5 NA TRBV7-9 TGTGCCAGCAGCTCCCCCGGGGGAGGAGAGACCCAGTACTTC CASSSPGGGETQYF
NA TRBJ2-7 NA TRBV19 NA CASSLGTGAGYEQYF
few TRBJ1-1 NA TRBV7-8 TGTGCCAGCAGCCCCCGGGAGAGAGCTTTCTTT CASSPRERAFF
NA TRBJ1-2 NA TRBV3-1/TRBV3-2 TGTGCCAGCAGCCCCACGAGATCAGCGTTTAACTATGGCTACACCTTC CASSPTRSAFNYGYTF
NA TRBJ2-5 NA TRBV11-1 TGTGCCAGCAGCTTACAGGGGCAAGAGACCCAGTACTTC CASSLQGQETQYF
NA TRBJ1-2 NA TRBV6-5 TGTGCCAGCGGGCTCCAGGTATCGGACTATGGCTACACCTTC CASGLQVSDYGYTF
NA TRBJ2-7 NA TRBV15 TGTGCCACCGGCGGCAACGCCTACGAGCAGTACTTC CATGGNAYEQYF
NA TRBJ2-3 TRBD2 TRBV7-3 TGTGCCAGCAGTCGAAAAGCGGGAGCAGATACGCAGTATTTT CASSRKAGADTQYF
NA TRBJ1-1 NA TRBV12-3/TRBV12-4 TGTGCCAGCACCGGACAGTTGAACACTGAAGCTTTCTTT CASTGQLNTEAFF
NA TRBJ1-6 TRBD1 TRBV27 TGTGCCAGCAGTCTGGGACAGGTTAATTCACCCCTCCACTTT CASSLGQVNSPLHF
NA TRBJ1-5 TRBD1 TRBV18 TGTGCCAGCTCATTCGACAGGGGGGATCAGCCCCAGCATTTT CASSFDRGDQPQHF
NA TRBJ2-7 NA TRBV5-1 TGCGCCAGCAGCTTGTCCGGGACATCAATAGCCTACGAGCAGTACTTC CASSLSGTSIAYEQYF
NA TRBJ2-7 NA TRBV20-1 TGCAGTGCTAGCCAGTCCTACGAGCAGTACTTC CSASQSYEQYF
once TRBJ2-7 NA TRBV12-3/TRBV12-4 TGTGCCAGCAGTGTCGGACTATACGAGCAGTACTTC CASSVGLYEQYF
NA TRBJ1-1 NA TRBV15 TGTGCCACCAGCAGGCCCGGGACACGGAACACTGAAGCTTTCTTT CATSRPGTRNTEAFF